The clone carrying this TCR beta chain was recorded at least ten times. Its antigen remains unknown. The sample belongs to a study of T-cell reconstitution after alpha-beta-depleted transplantation in children. Preparation of the TCRbeta library involved a method that used unique molecular identifiers. MiXCR, applied by TCRdb to the PCR reads, yields one record per CDR3 protein. The repertoire holds 200,000 to 250,000 distinct CDR3 sequences, with under 8.5% as singletons. From germline, CDR1 is DFQATT and CDR2 SNEGSKA (reference sequence). The CDR3 contains 14 residues. The germline V and J ends were trimmed by 5 bases and 1 base, with 11 bases remaining between them. General study findings and limits: Surviving thymic progenitors and recipient T cells were the source of high TCRbeta diversity at day 60 in some patients. Alpha-beta T cells present about two months after transplant were reported to originate from several hundred expanded graft clones. From newly produced T cells came most of the T-cell counts and diversity one year after transplant.

The receptor was derived from a boy younger than 10 with acute lymphoblastic leukemia, due to receive a stem cell transplant. This specimen consisted of PBMCs, obtained before TCRalphabeta/CD19-depleted stem cell transplant. V is TRBV20-1 and J is TRBJ2-2; no reliable D call. The CDR3 region is CSAPAGMNTGELFF. In nucleotides, the CDR3 is TGCAGTGCTCCCGCTGGGATGAACACCGGGGAGCTGTTTTTT.